Presented here are 27 T cell receptor beta chains from one specimen sequenced in a study of blood T cell repertoires in COVID-19. Here immunoSEQ multiplex PCR was the method, and the copy in TCRdb shows in-frame clones only, minus some. The data contain roughly 150,000 clones, approximately 86% of them seen just once; the ten biggest clones take up around 2.5%. Sequencing was performed on peripheral blood. The receptors were gathered from a woman aged 70-85 years with acute or convalescent COVID-19.

The chain carries TRBV5-4 and TRBJ2-7; 7 nucleotides agree with TRBD1. The CDR3 covers 14 residues. Trimming removed 0 bases from V and 5 bases from J; junction bases left unmatched: 5. Germline V lookup: CDR1 SGHNT, CDR2 YYREEE (reference sequence). CDR3 sequence (DNA): TGTGCCAGCAGCTTGGGACAGGGTTATGACGAGCAGTACTTC. This gives the protein CASSLGQGYDEQYF.

The chain uses TRBV6-5 and TRBJ1-5, with TRBD1 identical over 9 bases. Looked up from germline, CDR1 is MNHEY and CDR2 is SVGAGI. J was trimmed by 7 bases and V by 4 bases; bases with no gene match: 5. The CDR3 loop spans 14 amino acids. CDR3 residues: CASSWDRDGQPQHF. CDR3 in DNA: TGTGCCAGCAGTTGGGACAGGGACGGCCAGCCCCAGCATTTT.

The chain couples TRBV25-1 to TRBJ2-4, with a possible D match to TRBD1 (6 bases). Trimming stripped 4 bases from V and 7 bases from J, with 20 bases between. CDR1 and CDR2 (germline): MGHDK, SYGVNS. The CDR3 covers 16 residues. Here the CDR3 reads CASSGRSAGASNIQYF. The CDR3 DNA reads as TGTGCCAGCAGTGGCCGGTCCGCAGGGGCCTCCAACATTCAGTACTTC.

Only one count was recorded for this clone. CDR3 region: CASSVAQRGGAETQYF. The CDR3 DNA reads as TGTGCCAGCAGCGTAGCTCAGCGGGGGGGCGCAGAGACCCAGTACTTC. The chain links TRBV9 to TRBJ2-5, with TRBD2 matching 10 bases. Germline CDR1 and CDR2: SGDLS and YYNGEE. Unmatched junction bases numbered 6, after V lost 0 bases and J lost 4 bases. The CDR3 runs to 16 residues.

This clone appeared once. This chain uses TRBV28 with TRBJ1-5; no clear D. The CDR3 is 14 amino acids. V was cut by 5 bases and J by 2 bases, with 10 bases left in between. Germline loops: CDR1 MDHEN, CDR2 SYDVKM. The CDR3 protein is CASSPGSGNQPQHF. The CDR3 DNA reads as TGTGCCAGCAGTCCCGGTAGTGGCAATCAGCCCCAGCATTTT.

This clone is a singleton in its sample. The chain combines TRBV28 with TRBJ2-6; TRBD1 agrees at 10 bases. Germline trimming cut 5 bases from V and 4 bases from J; bases unmatched to any gene: 14. The germline CDR1 and CDR2 sequences are MDHEN and SYDVKM. This CDR3 region has 19 residues. CDR3 loop: CASSPSSGTGVSGANVLTF. The CDR3 coding sequence is TGTGCCAGCAGTCCCAGCTCTGGGACAGGGGTTTCAGGGGCCAACGTCCTGACTTTC.

The chain employs TRBV4-1 and TRBJ1-2, with no clear D. The CDR3 is made up of 15 amino acids. CDR1 is MGHRA, CDR2 YSYEKL, per germline. Trimming shortened V by 6 bases and J by 0 bases, and 14 bases separated the two germline ends. The CDR3 nucleotides are TGCGCCAGCAGTTATACGACGGGAGCTAACTATGGCTACACCTTC. Translated, it gives CASSYTTGANYGYTF.

This clone was seen just once. The chain uses TRBV7-8 and TRBJ1-1, with a possible D match to TRBD1 (5 bases). Germline V gives CDR1 SGHVS, CDR2 FQNEAQ. CDR3 size: 15 residues. The ends were cut back, 4 bases at V and 3 bases at J, with 15 bases in the middle. The chain's CDR3 is CASSSIWGEDTEAFF. The CDR3 bases are TGTGCCAGCAGCTCGATTTGGGGGGAGGACACTGAAGCTTTCTTT.

DNA of the CDR3: TGTGCCAGCAGCATCGGGGGGCTCGAAGCCTACGAGCAGTACTTC. Translated, it gives CASSIGGLEAYEQYF. This chain connects TRBV7-2 to TRBJ2-7; possible D gene TRBD2, 7 bases. Germline assignment: CDR1 SGHTA and CDR2 FQGNSA. This CDR3 has 15 amino acids. V was pared by 5 bases and J by 2 bases, with 16 bases between.

This clone appeared a few times. The gene calls are TRBV29-1 and TRBJ1-2; 9 positions agree with TRBD1. Germline V gives CDR1 SQVTM, CDR2 ANQGSEA. The ends lost 6 bases at V and 5 bases at J; junction bases unmatched: 13. There are 15 residues in the CDR3. The CDR3 loop reads CSVAVAGTGRYGYTF. Here the CDR3 DNA reads TGCAGCGTCGCCGTAGCCGGGACAGGGCGGTATGGCTACACCTTC. Using reference TRBV29-1 and TRBJ1-2 for the parts outside the CDR3, the full variable domain is SAVISQKPSRDICQRGTSLTIQCQVDSQVTMMFWYRQQPGQSLTLIATANQGSEATYESGFVIDKFPISRPNLTFSTLTVSNMSPEDSSIYLCSVAVAGTGRYGYTFGSGTRLTVV.

The gene calls are TRBV30 and TRBJ1-1; perhaps TRBD1 as D (6 bases). V gave up 4 bases and J gave up 6 bases, with 12 bases separating them. The CDR3 is 12 amino acids. Germline V gene data show CDR1 as GTSNPN and CDR2 as SVGIG (reference sequence). For the CDR3, the DNA is TGTGCCTGGACATACAGGGACGCTGAAGCTTTCTTT. This translates into CAWTYRDAEAFF.

This chain joins TRBV7-9 and TRBJ2-1; 8 bases match TRBD1. V lost 5 bases, J lost 7 bases, and 10 bases stayed unmatched. The CDR3 length is 15 residues. Germline V gives CDR1 SEHNR, CDR2 FQNEAQ (reference sequence). CDR3 protein: CASSPGQATSNEQFF. In nucleotides, the CDR3 is TGTGCCAGCAGCCCGGGACAGGCAACGTCGAATGAGCAGTTCTTC.

The chain is built from TRBV7-2 and TRBJ1-3, with D maybe TRBD1 (5 bases). The CDR3 extends over 15 amino acids. Trimming left V 1 base short and J 2 bases short, with 9 bases between. Germline CDR1 SGHTA, CDR2 FQGNSA. DNA for the CDR3: TGTGCCAGCAGCTTAGTGGGGGGGACTGGAAACACCATATATTTT. It translates to CASSLVGGTGNTIYF.

The chain's CDR3 is CASRNHGTGRGGANVLTF. In nucleotides, the CDR3 is TGTGCCAGTAGAAACCACGGGACAGGGAGAGGTGGGGCCAACGTCCTGACTTTC. This chain uses TRBV19 with TRBJ2-6; TRBD1 matches at 9 bases. Germline CDR1 is LNHDA and CDR2 is SQIVND (reference sequence). With V trimmed by 6 bases and J by 3 bases, 12 bases remained unmatched. This CDR3 has 18 residues.

This chain joins TRBV3-1 (or the pseudogene TRBV3-2) and TRBJ2-3; 8 positions match TRBD1. The CDR3 runs 16 residues. The V gene's germline CDR1 is LGHDT and CDR2 YNNKEL (reference sequence). With 3 bases clipped from V and 2 bases from J, the junction kept 7 bases outside the gene matches. The CDR3 nucleotides read TGTGCCAGCAGCCATGGACAGGGCTGGACCACAGATACGCAGTATTTT. Residues: CASSHGQGWTTDTQYF.

A single count supports this clone. One junction end does not reproduce the germline sequence, and a read error may be involved. The chain carries TRBV18 and TRBJ2-2, with D maybe TRBD1 (6 bases). CDR3 length: 14 residues. Germline loops: CDR1 KGHSH, CDR2 LQKENI. The CDR3 here is CAGSPGQRVGELFF. Here the CDR3 DNA reads TGTGCCGGCTCACCCGGACAGAGGGTCGGGGAGCTGTTTTTT.

The chain joins TRBV10-2 to TRBJ1-2; possibly TRBD1 for D (6 bases). This CDR3 is 13 amino acids long. Germline CDR1 WSHSY, CDR2 SAAADI. V dropped 6 bases and J dropped 5 bases, with 13 bases sitting between them. CDR3 loop: CASSGGRDYGYTF. In nucleotides, the CDR3 is TGCGCCAGCAGCGGGGGGCGCGATTATGGCTACACCTTC.

This clone has only one observation. The J gene is TRBJ1-6, the V gene TRBV28, with 9 bases lining up with TRBD1. The CDR3 runs to 15 residues. J gave up 7 bases and V 4 bases, and 5 bases lay outside the gene matches. In germline, CDR1 is MDHEN, CDR2 SYDVKM. In DNA form, the CDR3 reads TGTGCCAGCAGTTACAACAGGGGGCGGAATTCACCCCTCCACTTT. It encodes CASSYNRGRNSPLHF.

This chain joins TRBV6-5 and TRBJ2-3; D perhaps matches TRBD1 (6 bases). This CDR3 spans 14 amino acids. Trimming stripped 6 bases from V and 5 bases from J, with 15 bases between. The germline V gene has CDR1 MNHEY and CDR2 SVGAGI. The CDR3 nucleotides are TGTGCCAGCAGCGTGGCGAAGGGGGTAGATACGCAGTATTTT. It specifies CASSVAKGVDTQYF.

Notes on this clone: The junction and the germline gene differ at one end; a read error may be behind it. The J gene is TRBJ1-2, the V gene TRBV11-2, with a weak D call TRBD1 (5 bases). CDR3 length equals 13 residues. Looked up from germline, CDR1 is SGHAT and CDR2 is FQNNGV. The DNA for the CDR3 is TGTGCCAGCAGCTTAGAATCGAGGACACCCTTAGCCTTC. Its protein product is CASSLESRTPLAF.

V and J are TRBV6-5 and TRBJ1-2; D uncertain. The V end lost 0 bases, the J end lost 8 bases, and 16 bases lay between the germline ends. This CDR3 contains 15 residues. Germline V lookup: CDR1 MNHEY, CDR2 SVGAGI. CDR3 nucleotide sequence: TGTGCCAGCAGTTACTCATCCGTAGGGAGGAACGGCTACACCTTC. Translated: CASSYSSVGRNGYTF.

The V and J genes are TRBV4-1 and TRBJ1-2; 9 bases fit TRBD1. The V gene's germline CDR1 is MGHRA and CDR2 YSYEKL. With V trimmed by 6 bases and J by 4 bases, 21 bases remained unmatched. The CDR3 totals 19 residues. This CDR3 is CASSTRGRVRTGDRYGYTF. The DNA of the CDR3 is TGCGCCAGCAGTACACGGGGTAGGGTGAGGACAGGGGACCGCTATGGCTACACCTTC.

The chain recombines TRBV28 with TRBJ1-2; 10 bases are shared with TRBD1. The germline CDR1 and CDR2 sequences are MDHEN and SYDVKM. The J segment lost 2 bases and the V segment lost 6 bases, leaving 12 bases of the junction unmatched. The CDR3 runs 17 residues. This CDR3 is CASRVRARDRGNYGYTF. Written as DNA, the CDR3 is TGTGCCAGCAGGGTTCGGGCCCGGGACAGGGGAAACTATGGCTACACCTTC.

This sequence joins TRBV7-8 and TRBJ1-2; 7 positions agree with TRBD1. The CDR3 spans 13 residues. J gave up 8 bases and V 7 bases, and 10 bases lay outside the gene matches. Germline-derived CDR1 and CDR2 are SGHVS and FQNEAQ. CDR3 in amino acids: CASNLLQGGGYTF. CDR3 in DNA: TGTGCCAGCAACCTTCTTCAGGGGGGAGGCTACACCTTC.

The chain employs TRBV7-9 and TRBJ2-3; D may be TRBD1 (6 bases). The CDR3 has 15 residues. Trimming removed 3 bases from V and 0 bases from J, with 10 bases in between. Germline V gene lookup returns CDR1 SEHNR and CDR2 FQNEAQ (reference sequence). CDR3 loop: CASSLGTHSTDTQYF. As DNA, the CDR3 is TGTGCCAGCAGCTTGGGGACACATAGCACAGATACGCAGTATTTT.

This clone was counted many times. The rearrangement uses TRBV7-2 and TRBJ1-4; no clear D. The CDR3 contains 16 residues. In germline, CDR1 is SGHTA, CDR2 FQGNSA. V was cut by 2 bases and J by 3 bases, with 13 bases left in between. The CDR3 nucleotides are TGTGCCAGCAGCTTACTAGCTCCCTCATCTAATGAAAAACTGTTTTTT. This sequence encodes CASSLLAPSSNEKLFF.

V is TRBV5-1 and J is TRBJ1-6, with 10 bases identical to TRBD1. Germline V lookup: CDR1 SGHRS, CDR2 YFSETQ. The CDR3 runs to 15 residues. The V and J ends lost 4 bases and 8 bases, in that order; junction bases with no gene match: 6. As DNA, the CDR3 is TGCGCCAGCAGCACGTCCGGGACAGGGGATTCACCCCTCCACTTT. Amino acids: CASSTSGTGDSPLHF.